This record covers a single TCR beta chain. These data belong to a study of T-cell memory formation after mild COVID-19. TCRdb itself ran the 5' RACE reads through MiXCR, one entry per CDR3 protein. Among approximately 190,000 distinct CDR3 sequences listed, around 16% were seen once. CDR1 and CDR2 from the germline V gene are SGDLS and YYNGEE. The ends were cut back, 0 bases at V and 3 bases at J, with 10 bases in the middle. CDR3 length equals 15 residues. This chain uses TRBV9 with TRBJ2-1; D gene uncertain. Sequencing used PBMCs or a T cell subset sorted from them (not recorded which). The origin of this receptor is an adult woman who had mild COVID-19 (a few samples of this study predate the infection). Cell type and time point are not known. The CDR3 DNA reads as TGTGCCAGCAGCGTAGGTTACGGCTTCTACAATGAGCAGTTCTTC. Its protein is CASSVGYGFYNEQFF.